The rows below give T cell receptor beta chains drawn from one sample of a study of blood T cell repertoires in COVID-19. This table comes from immunoSEQ multiplex PCR, and its TCRdb copy is limited to in-frame clones, with some not included. The table has over 150,000 clones, approximately 80% seen once. The sample taken for sequencing was peripheral blood. The receptor source for this set is a woman in her sixties or seventies with COVID-19, enrolled during active disease. CDR3s include the opening cysteine and the closing phenylalanine or tryptophan. D genes are given only for firm matches. Size is stated for part of the rows, as once, few or many counts, or as a class when the clone is expanded.

v_gene	d_gene	abundance	j_gene	CDR3aa	CDR3nt
TRBV19	TRBD1	.	TRBJ2-4	CASSFGQGGKNIQYF	TGTGCCAGTAGTTTCGGACAGGGGGGAAAAAACATTCAGTACTTC
TRBV11-2	TRBD1	.	TRBJ2-6	CASSQRTGSSGANVLTF	TGTGCCAGCAGCCAGCGGACAGGGAGCTCTGGGGCCAACGTCCTGACTTTC
TRBV5-1	TRBD2	once	TRBJ2-5	CASSSPGGQETQYF	TGCGCCAGCAGCTCGCCGGGAGGCCAAGAGACCCAGTACTTC
TRBV19	.	.	TRBJ1-2	CASSIGLRASYGYTF	TGTGCCAGTAGTATAGGACTCAGGGCTTCCTATGGCTACACCTTC
TRBV6-4	.	many	TRBJ1-6	CASRQDYNSPLHF	TGTGCCAGCAGACAGGACTATAATTCACCCCTCCACTTT
TRBV6-5	.	few	TRBJ1-1	CASSKVRVENTEAFF	TGTGCCAGCAGTAAGGTCAGGGTGGAGAACACTGAAGCTTTCTTT
TRBV18	TRBD1	.	TRBJ1-1	CASSPRRGLNTEAFF	TGTGCCAGCTCACCACGGAGGGGGCTGAACACTGAAGCTTTCTTT
TRBV24-1	.	.	TRBJ1-4	CATPTKINIFSPNEKLFF	TGTGCCACCCCAACTAAAATAAACATTTTCTCCCCTAATGAAAAACTGTTTTTT
TRBV4-1	.	.	TRBJ2-1	CASSRRSVRDNPILSYNEQFF	TGCGCCAGCAGCCGACGCTCAGTCCGGGACAATCCCATCCTCTCCTACAATGAGCAGTTCTTC
TRBV3-1/TRBV3-2	.	.	TRBJ1-4	CASSQEGVVGNEKLFF	TGTGCCAGCAGCCAAGAAGGGGTGGTGGGGAATGAAAAACTGTTTTTT
TRBV19	TRBD1	few	TRBJ1-2	CASSLRDSPVYGYTF	TGTGCCAGTAGTCTCCGGGACAGCCCTGTTTATGGCTACACCTTC
TRBV6-5	TRBD1	few	TRBJ1-1	CASSQMQGGGEAFF	TGTGCCAGCAGTCAAATGCAGGGGGGAGGTGAAGCTTTCTTT
TRBV11-2	TRBD1	.	TRBJ1-4	CASSLVGTVNEKLFF	TGTGCCAGCAGCTTAGTCGGGACAGTTAATGAAAAACTGTTTTTT
TRBV3-1/TRBV3-2	.	.	TRBJ2-5	CASSQSETQYF	TGTGCCAGCAGCCAGAGCGAGACCCAGTACTTC
TRBV4-1	TRBD1	.	TRBJ1-2	CASSETGGYGYTF	TGCGCCAGCAGCGAGACAGGGGGATATGGCTACACCTTC
TRBV7-9	.	.	TRBJ2-3	CASRFGQSGDTQYF	TGTGCCAGCCGGTTTGGACAGAGTGGGGATACGCAGTATTTT
TRBV11-2	.	.	TRBJ1-6	CASSLRVGSSYNSPLHF	TGTGCCAGCAGCTTAAGGGTAGGGAGCTCCTATAATTCACCCCTCCACTTT
TRBV7-2	TRBD2	.	TRBJ2-2	CASTVGLAGTGELFF	TGTGCCAGCACCGTTGGGCTAGCGGGAACCGGGGAGCTGTTTTTT
TRBV7-2	.	.	TRBJ2-1	CASSLVGGASYNEQFF	TGTGCCAGCAGCTTAGTAGGCGGGGCCTCCTACAATGAGCAGTTCTTC
TRBV27	.	.	TRBJ1-2	CASSYAGGVYGYTF	TGTGCCAGCAGTTACGCCGGGGGGGTCTATGGCTACACCTTC
TRBV12-3/TRBV12-4	.	.	TRBJ1-4	CASRKGGRLFF	TGTGCCAGCCGAAAGGGGGGGAGACTGTTTTTT
TRBV2	TRBD1	.	TRBJ1-6	CASSEEGAGNSPLHF	TGTGCCAGCAGTGAAGAGGGGGCCGGTAATTCACCCCTCCACTTT
TRBV25-1	TRBD1	once	TRBJ1-4	CASRHRGGNEKLFF	TGTGCCAGCAGGCACAGGGGCGGGAATGAAAAACTGTTTTTT
TRBV18	TRBD1	.	TRBJ2-7	CASSAEDRPTYEQYF	TGTGCCAGCTCAGCAGAGGACAGGCCAACCTACGAGCAGTACTTC
TRBV6-5	.	.	TRBJ2-1	CASTSPRGNNEQFF	TGTGCCAGCACCTCCCCGCGGGGCAACAATGAGCAGTTCTTC
TRBV29-1	TRBD1	.	TRBJ1-1	CSVQTGGNTEAFF	TGCAGCGTGCAGACAGGGGGGAACACTGAAGCTTTCTTT
TRBV10-3	.	.	TRBJ2-3	CAISWASASTDTQYF	TGTGCCATCAGTTGGGCTAGCGCTAGCACAGATACGCAGTATTTT
TRBV15	TRBD2	.	TRBJ2-3	CATSRGAGESDTQYF	TGTGCCACCAGCAGAGGTGCGGGAGAGTCAGATACGCAGTATTTT
TRBV5-1	.	.	TRBJ1-2	CASSLGQSLYGYTF	TGCGCCAGCAGCTTGGGACAGTCACTCTATGGCTACACCTTC
TRBV6-1	.	.	TRBJ1-5	CASSEGGGGNQPQHF	TGTGCCAGCAGCGAAGGGGGGGGCGGCAATCAGCCCCAGCATTTT
TRBV18	.	.	TRBJ1-1	CASSPREAEAFF	TGTGCCAGCTCACCTAGAGAAGCTGAAGCTTTCTTT
TRBV7-9	TRBD1	once	TRBJ2-6	CASSPGQGDSGANVLTF	TGTGCCAGCAGCCCGGGACAGGGAGACTCTGGGGCCAACGTCCTGACTTTC
TRBV7-9	TRBD1	.	TRBJ1-2	CASSLGTGGLYGYTF	TGTGCCAGCAGCTTAGGGACAGGGGGGCTCTATGGCTACACCTTC
TRBV29-1	TRBD1	.	TRBJ2-5	CSVVRDSSETQYF	TGCAGCGTTGTACGGGACAGTTCGGAGACCCAGTACTTC
TRBV9	TRBD2	.	TRBJ2-1	CASSGGLAVNEQFF	TGTGCCAGCAGCGGGGGACTAGCAGTTAATGAGCAGTTCTTC
TRBV5-1	.	few	TRBJ2-3	CASSLQVSNTDTQYF	TGCGCCAGCAGCTTACAGGTCTCTAACACAGATACGCAGTATTTT
TRBV6-1	.	.	TRBJ2-2	CASSEAGGGGRAGELFF	TGTGCCAGCAGTGAAGCGGGAGGCGGAGGGCGGGCCGGGGAGCTGTTTTTT
TRBV5-6	.	once	TRBJ1-2	CASSYESGTTNYGYTF	TGTGCCAGCAGCTATGAGAGCGGAACTACTAACTATGGCTACACCTTC
TRBV7-2	.	.	TRBJ1-2	CASSLDRERGYTF	TGTGCCAGCAGCTTAGACAGGGAGAGGGGCTACACCTTC
TRBV27	.	.	TRBJ1-4	CASRRQVEPEKLFF	TGTGCCAGCAGGAGACAGGTGGAGCCTGAAAAACTGTTTTTT
TRBV24-1	TRBD2	once	TRBJ2-1	CATSAGVVNEQFF	TGTGCCACCTCAGCGGGAGTCGTCAATGAGCAGTTCTTC
TRBV7-9	.	.	TRBJ2-1	CASSTRSGHYNEQFF	TGTGCCAGCAGCACAAGGAGCGGGCACTACAATGAGCAGTTCTTC
TRBV5-1	.	.	TRBJ2-3	CASSLADTQYF	TGCGCCAGCAGCCTAGCAGATACGCAGTATTTT
TRBV29-1	.	.	TRBJ1-1	CSVEYMNTEAFF	TGCAGCGTTGAATACATGAACACTGAAGCTTTCTTT
TRBV12-3/TRBV12-4	.	once	TRBJ1-5	CASSRDFNQPQHF	TGTGCCAGCAGCCGAGACTTCAATCAGCCCCAGCATTTT
TRBV5-4	.	.	TRBJ1-1	CASSSQGGTEAFF	TGTGCCAGCAGCTCACAGGGTGGGACTGAAGCTTTCTTT
TRBV6-1	TRBD1	.	TRBJ1-2	CASSGARTGSYYGYTF	TGTGCCAGCAGTGGGGCAAGGACAGGGTCCTACTATGGCTACACCTTC
TRBV2	TRBD1	.	TRBJ1-2	CASRGSGGYTF	TGTGCCAGCAGGGGTTCAGGGGGGTACACCTTC
TRBV3-1/TRBV3-2	TRBD2	.	TRBJ2-2	CASSQDIAGLNTGELFF	TGTGCCAGCAGCCAAGATATAGCGGGCCTGAACACCGGGGAGCTGTTTTTT
TRBV5-1	TRBD1	.	TRBJ2-1	CASSSDRGRYNEQFF	TGCGCCAGCAGCTCTGACAGGGGACGCTACAATGAGCAGTTCTTC
TRBV27	TRBD2	.	TRBJ2-1	CASSRSGGAFREQFF	TGTGCCAGCAGTCGTAGCGGGGGGGCATTTCGTGAGCAGTTCTTC
TRBV19	.	.	TRBJ1-3	CASSMAWESGNTIYF	TGTGCCAGTAGTATGGCCTGGGAGTCTGGAAACACCATATATTTT
TRBV10-3	TRBD1	once	TRBJ1-4	CAINPGTGANEKLFF	TGTGCCATCAATCCCGGGACAGGGGCTAATGAAAAACTGTTTTTT